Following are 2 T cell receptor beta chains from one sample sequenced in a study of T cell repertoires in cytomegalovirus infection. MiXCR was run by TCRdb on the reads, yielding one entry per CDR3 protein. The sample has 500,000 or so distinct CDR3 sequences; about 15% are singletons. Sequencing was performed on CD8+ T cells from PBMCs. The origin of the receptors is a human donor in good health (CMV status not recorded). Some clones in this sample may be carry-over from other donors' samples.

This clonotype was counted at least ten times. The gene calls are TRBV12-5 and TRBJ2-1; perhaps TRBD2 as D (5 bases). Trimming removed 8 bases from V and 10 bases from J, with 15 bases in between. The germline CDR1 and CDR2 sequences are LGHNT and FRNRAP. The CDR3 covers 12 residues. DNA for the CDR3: TGTGCTAGTCGCTCGGGGAAGAGCGAGCAGTTCTTC. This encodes CASRSGKSEQFF.

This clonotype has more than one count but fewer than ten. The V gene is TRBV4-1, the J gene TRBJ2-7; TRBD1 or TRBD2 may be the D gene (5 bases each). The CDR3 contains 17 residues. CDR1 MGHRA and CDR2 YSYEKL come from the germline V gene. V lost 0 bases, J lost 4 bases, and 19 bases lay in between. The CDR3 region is CASSQERGRRFSYEQYF. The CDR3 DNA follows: TGCGCCAGCAGCCAAGAACGGGGACGGCGATTCTCTTACGAGCAGTACTTC.